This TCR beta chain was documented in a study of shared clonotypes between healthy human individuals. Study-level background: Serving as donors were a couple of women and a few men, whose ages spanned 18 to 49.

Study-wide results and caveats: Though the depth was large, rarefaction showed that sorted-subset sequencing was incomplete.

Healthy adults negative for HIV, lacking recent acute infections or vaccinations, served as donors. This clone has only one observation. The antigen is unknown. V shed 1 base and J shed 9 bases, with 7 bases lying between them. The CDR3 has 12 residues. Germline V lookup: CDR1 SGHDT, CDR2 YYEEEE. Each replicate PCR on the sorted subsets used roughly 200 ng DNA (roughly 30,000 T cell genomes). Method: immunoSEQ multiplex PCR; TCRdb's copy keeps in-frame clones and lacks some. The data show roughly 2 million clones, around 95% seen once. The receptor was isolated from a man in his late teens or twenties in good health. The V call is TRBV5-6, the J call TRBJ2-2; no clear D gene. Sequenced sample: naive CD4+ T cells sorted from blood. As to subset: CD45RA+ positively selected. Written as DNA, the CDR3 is TGTGCCAGCAGCTTGTTAGGGAGGGAGCTGTTTTTT. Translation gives CASSLLGRELFF.